Listed here is a single T cell receptor (beta chain). The antigen is unknown. The data were taken from a study of radiotherapy plus CTLA-4 blockade in lung cancer. The data were produced by immunoSEQ multiplex PCR, yet TCRdb's version contains in-frame clones alone and is incomplete. Of about 48,000 clones listed, approximately 78% were seen once; the top ten hold approximately 3.6%. Study conclusions and caveats: Expansion in blood of tumor-derived TCR clones was seen after radiotherapy plus ipilimumab.

The CDR3 is 15 amino acids. V trimming: 0 bases; J trimming: 5 bases; junction bases outside the gene matches: 5. Germline V CDR1 and CDR2: SGHTA, FQGNSA. This chain uses TRBV7-2 with TRBJ2-5; 8 bases fit TRBD2. This receptor was taken from a human donor with non-small cell lung cancer who had stable disease on radiotherapy plus ipilimumab. This material consisted of peripheral blood, taken from a patient treated with radiotherapy plus ipilimumab. In DNA, the CDR3 is TGTGCCAGCAGCTTAGCGGCGGGAGGTCGCGAGACCCAGTACTTC. Translation: CASSLAAGGRETQYF.